This T cell receptor (beta chain) was identified in a study of tumor-infiltrating lymphocytes in localized non-small cell lung cancer. Across the study: From each patient, both tumor and uninvolved lung, non-adjacent to tumor, were sampled.

This clone has more than one count but fewer than ten. Its antigen is not known. Study findings and constraints: IM1 and IM2 tumors showed no difference in T-cell fraction. Tumor T-cell fraction from TCR sequencing was not associated with recurrence-free survival (p = 0.61).

CDR1 SGHNT and CDR2 YYREEE come from the germline V gene (reference sequence). CDR3 length equals 13 residues. V was shortened by 3 bases and J by 10 bases, with 14 bases between the two germline ends. Assay used: immunoSEQ multiplex PCR; TCRdb lists only in-frame clones, some missing. Of approximately 11,000 clones in the sample, about 60% were seen once. Sequencing used lung tumor tissue. The sequence was collected from a human donor with non-small cell lung cancer. The chain carries TRBV5-4 and TRBJ2-1; possibly TRBD2 for D (5 bases). The chain's CDR3 is CASSSNTGYEQFF. CDR3 coding DNA: TGTGCCAGCAGCTCGAATACGGGGTACGAGCAGTTCTTC.